The 17 T cell receptor beta chains below come from one sample, sequenced in a study of siplizumab effects on memory and regulatory T cells. Sequencing was performed with immunoSEQ multiplex PCR; in TCRdb, only in-frame clones are kept and a portion is missing. The table includes tens of thousands of clones, nearly 98% detected once. The material sequenced was naive CD4+ T cells sorted from blood. The origin of the receptors is a human donor in good health.

The genes are TRBV30 and TRBJ1-5; 8 bases match TRBD1. Trimming removed 0 bases from V and 7 bases from J; junction bases left unmatched: 2. The CDR3 spans 13 residues. Per the germline V gene, CDR1 is GTSNPN and CDR2 is SVGIG (reference sequence). The CDR3 loop reads CAWSVTGEQPQHF. CDR3 nucleotides: TGTGCCTGGAGTGTGACAGGGGAACAGCCCCAGCATTTT.

Comments on this clone: Germline and junction disagree at one end, which may indicate a read error. The chain uses TRBV7-7 and TRBJ2-3; 7 nucleotides agree with TRBD2. Germline V CDR1 and CDR2: SSHAT, FNYEAQ (reference sequence). CDR3 size: 19 residues. The CDR3 coding sequence is TGTGCTAGCAGCTTAGGCCAAACTCAGGAGGCGGGAGGCACAGATACGCAGTATTTT. Protein sequence: CASSLGQTQEAGGTDTQYF.

The chain has TRBV5-4 and TRBJ2-3, with TRBD2 matching over 13 bases. V shed 5 bases, J shed 6 bases, and the junction held 6 bases outside the gene matches. The CDR3 spans 15 residues. Germline-derived CDR1 and CDR2 are SGHNT and YYREEE (reference sequence). CDR3 region: CASRLAGGPMDTQYF. As DNA, the CDR3 is TGTGCCAGCAGACTAGCGGGAGGGCCTATGGATACGCAGTATTTT.

This sequence joins TRBV5-1 and TRBJ2-1; perhaps D is TRBD1 or TRBD2 (5 bases each). Per the germline V gene, CDR1 is SGHRS and CDR2 is YFSETQ. V was clipped by 4 bases and J by 13 bases, with 18 bases between them. This CDR3 region has 13 residues. The CDR3 here is CASSKVESGPQFF. The CDR3 bases are TGCGCCAGCAGCAAAGTTGAGTCGGGACCCCAGTTCTTC. The entire variable domain, with the rest obtained from reference TRBV5-1 and TRBJ2-1, is as follows: KAGVTQTPRYLIKTRGQQVTLSCSPISGHRSVSWYQQTPGQGLQFLFEYFSETQRNKGNFPGRFSGRQFSNSRSEMNVSTLELGDSALYLCASSKVESGPQFFGPGTRLTVL.

The chain is built from TRBV27 and TRBJ2-3; a possible D gene is TRBD1 (7 bases). Trimming cost V 2 bases and J 8 bases, with 14 bases left between them. This CDR3 has 14 residues. Germline loops: CDR1 MNHEY, CDR2 SMNVEV (reference sequence). The CDR3 loop is CASSLIQGGATQYF. The CDR3 DNA reads as TGTGCCAGCAGTTTAATTCAGGGGGGCGCTACGCAGTATTTT.

The chain uses TRBV5-4 and TRBJ2-5, with D possibly called TRBD1 or TRBD2 (5 bases each). CDR3 length equals 15 residues. The germline V and J ends were trimmed by 3 bases and 5 bases, with 17 bases remaining between them. Germline CDR1 SGHNT, CDR2 YYREEE (reference sequence). CDR3 loop: CASSSPGGLRETQYF. The CDR3 coding sequence is TGTGCCAGCAGCTCCCCTGGGGGATTGAGGGAGACCCAGTACTTC.

The chain employs TRBV9 and TRBJ1-4, with D perhaps TRBD1 (6 bases). V lost 7 bases, J lost 7 bases, and 17 bases lay in between. The CDR3 has 14 amino acids. The germline V gene encodes CDR1 SGDLS and CDR2 YYNGEE. CDR3: CASGQRGDGEKLFF. The CDR3 nucleotides read TGTGCCAGCGGACAGAGGGGGGACGGTGAAAAACTGTTTTTT.

The rearrangement links TRBV2 to TRBJ2-1; D is perhaps TRBD1 (5 bases). Trimming removed 7 bases from V and 4 bases from J, with 11 bases in between. This CDR3 has 13 amino acids. Per the germline V gene, CDR1 is SNHLY and CDR2 is FYNNEI. The CDR3 sequence is CASNQDTYNEQFF. DNA of the CDR3: TGTGCCAGCAACCAGGACACGTACAATGAGCAGTTCTTC. Looking up the rest from reference TRBV2 and TRBJ2-1 gives the full variable domain: EPEVTQTPSHQVTQMGQEVILRCVPISNHLYFYWYRQILGQKVEFLVSFYNNEISEKSEIFDDQFSVERPDGSNFTLKIRSTKLEDSAMYFCASNQDTYNEQFFGPGTRLTVL.

The chain couples TRBV6-1 to TRBJ1-1, with a tentative D call TRBD1 (5 bases). CDR3 length: 15 residues. Trimming left V 3 bases short and J 1 base short, with 12 bases between. Germline V gene lookup returns CDR1 MNHNS and CDR2 SASEGT. CDR3 nucleotide sequence: TGTGCCAGCAGTGATCTGCGGGGGACGAACACTGAAGCTTTCTTT. It specifies CASSDLRGTNTEAFF.

The CDR3 here is CASSVVGDSYNEQFF. CDR3 DNA sequence: TGTGCCAGCAGCGTAGTAGGAGACTCCTACAATGAGCAGTTCTTC. The chain has TRBV9 and TRBJ2-1; unclear D gene. The CDR3 has 15 residues. The ends were cut back, 0 bases at V and 0 bases at J, with 7 bases in the middle. Germline CDR1 and CDR2: SGDLS and YYNGEE.

The gene calls are TRBV27 and TRBJ2-5; no reliable D call. The germline V gene encodes CDR1 MNHEY and CDR2 SMNVEV (reference sequence). The CDR3 consists of 13 residues. The ends were cut back, 6 bases at V and 7 bases at J, with 15 bases in the middle. CDR3 loop: CASSSTRMGTQYF. CDR3 nucleotides: TGTGCCAGCAGCTCAACGCGAATGGGGACCCAGTACTTC.

V and J are TRBV19 and TRBJ1-1, with TRBD1 as a possible D gene (6 bases). V lost 6 bases and J lost 9, with 17 bases in between. The CDR3 consists of 13 residues. Looked up from germline, CDR1 is LNHDA and CDR2 is SQIVND (reference sequence). For the CDR3, the DNA is TGTGCCAGTAGACCGGGACACCCCCTGAAAGCTTTCTTT. As protein: CASRPGHPLKAFF.

The chain links TRBV19 to TRBJ1-5; D may be TRBD1 (5 bases). V lost 3 bases and J lost 6, with 12 bases in between. The CDR3 consists of 14 residues. From germline, CDR1 is LNHDA and CDR2 SQIVND (reference sequence). The CDR3 DNA reads TGTGCCAGTAGTATGTCGGGGCTTGGTCAGCCCCAGCATTTT. This codes for CASSMSGLGQPQHF.

The chain has TRBV30 and TRBJ2-7; weak D call: TRBD2 (5 bases). Germline CDR1 is GTSNPN and CDR2 is SVGIG (reference sequence). V was pared by 0 bases and J by 1 base, with 7 bases between. CDR3 length equals 13 residues. The CDR3 here is CAWSVGRSYEQYF. DNA of the CDR3: TGTGCCTGGAGTGTGGGGAGATCCTACGAGCAGTACTTC.

Note on this clone: The junction does not match germline at one end; this may be a read error. The chain is built from TRBV7-7 and TRBJ2-6, with TRBD2 identical over 12 bases. This CDR3 region has 18 residues. Germline V CDR1 and CDR2: SSHAT, FNYEAQ (reference sequence). The CDR3 DNA follows: TGTGCTAGCAGCCCGACTAGCGGGAGAATCTCTGGGGCCAACGTCCTGACTTTC. Encoded protein: CASSPTSGRISGANVLTF.

The chain has TRBV29-1 and TRBJ1-1; 7 bases agree with TRBD1. Germline V gene data show CDR1 as SQVTM and CDR2 as ANQGSEA. This CDR3 comprises 12 residues. The ends lost 4 bases at V and 2 bases at J; junction bases unmatched: 1. CDR3 coding DNA: TGCAGCGTTGGGACAGGAAACACTGAAGCTTTCTTT. Translating it yields CSVGTGNTEAFF.

In DNA form, the CDR3 reads TGTGCCTGGAGTCTCGGACAGGGGGCGAGCACAGATACGCAGTATTTT. Translating it yields CAWSLGQGASTDTQYF. V gene TRBV30 combines with J gene TRBJ2-3; 11 nucleotides match TRBD1. The germline CDR1 and CDR2 sequences are GTSNPN and SVGIG (reference sequence). Unmatched junction bases numbered 4, after V lost 2 bases and J lost 0 bases. The CDR3 consists of 16 residues.